This T cell receptor (beta chain) was recovered during a study of identical twins. Regarding the study as a whole: Excess twin sharing in beta out-of-frame sequences was weaker. Cord blood's abundant beta clonotypes had fewer insertions, unlike memory repertoires.

All donors were healthy Caucasians. This clonotype was counted ten times or more. The target antigen is unknown. TCRdb reanalysed the 5' RACE reads using MiXCR and keeps one entry per CDR3 protein. This sample has about 690,000 distinct CDR3 sequences, with around 6% found just once. This CDR3 comprises 15 residues. The J segment lost 4 bases and the V segment lost 6 bases, leaving 7 bases of the junction unmatched. The germline CDR1 and CDR2 sequences are ENHRY and SYGVKD. This receptor was identified in a man aged 18 to 30 in good health. The sample consisted of naive T cells sorted from blood. V is TRBV10-3 and J is TRBJ1-1; 11 bases line up with TRBD1. The DNA for the CDR3 is TGTGCCATCAGCTCAGGACAGGGGGCAGGCACTGAAGCTTTCTTT. Its protein product is CAISSGQGAGTEAFF.